These T cell receptor beta chains were read from a single sample in a study of cytomegalovirus exposure and HLA in healthy donors. This table comes from immunoSEQ multiplex PCR, and its TCRdb copy is limited to in-frame clones, with some not included. This sample has 110,000 to 150,000 clones, with about four fifths found just once. The sample consisted of PBMCs. All receptors derive from a man in his forties in good health and CMV-seronegative. Both conserved end residues are part of each CDR3. D genes are given only for firm matches. Not every row has a clone size; where given, it reads once, few, many or a size class.

j_call: TRBJ1-4
clone_size: .
d_call: TRBD1
v_call: TRBV5-1
cdr3_aa: CASSFGQVEEKLFF
cdr3_nt: TGCGCCAGCAGCTTCGGACAGGTAGAGGAAAAACTGTTTTTT

j_call: TRBJ2-7
clone_size: .
d_call: .
v_call: TRBV7-9
cdr3_aa: CASTTTVYEQYF
cdr3_nt: TGTGCCAGCACCACGACAGTCTACGAGCAGTACTTC

j_call: TRBJ2-3
clone_size: .
d_call: TRBD2
v_call: TRBV6-4
cdr3_aa: CASSATSGGTQYF
cdr3_nt: TGTGCCAGCAGTGCGACTAGCGGGGGTACGCAGTATTTT

j_call: TRBJ1-2
clone_size: .
d_call: TRBD1
v_call: TRBV7-2
cdr3_aa: CASSWWIRTGYGYTF
cdr3_nt: TGTGCCAGCAGCTGGTGGATTAGGACAGGGTATGGCTACACCTTC

j_call: TRBJ2-1
clone_size: .
d_call: TRBD2
v_call: TRBV6-5
cdr3_aa: CASSYSVAGGRNEQFF
cdr3_nt: TGTGCCAGCAGTTACTCGGTGGCGGGGGGTCGGAATGAGCAGTTCTTC

j_call: TRBJ1-5
clone_size: .
d_call: .
v_call: TRBV19
cdr3_aa: CASSIEIQGINQPQHF
cdr3_nt: TGTGCCAGTAGTATCGAAATACAGGGAATCAATCAGCCCCAGCATTTT

j_call: TRBJ2-7
clone_size: .
d_call: .
v_call: TRBV18
cdr3_aa: CASSPGQTNRYEQYF
cdr3_nt: TGTGCCAGCTCACCAGGACAGACTAACCGGTACGAGCAGTACTTC

j_call: TRBJ2-5
clone_size: .
d_call: .
v_call: TRBV7-2
cdr3_aa: CASSLATGGGQETQYF
cdr3_nt: TGTGCCAGCAGCTTAGCGACGGGGGGCGGTCAAGAGACCCAGTACTTC

j_call: TRBJ1-4
clone_size: once
d_call: .
v_call: TRBV7-8
cdr3_aa: CASSPRGGQGSNEKLFF
cdr3_nt: TGTGCCAGCAGCCCTCGCGGAGGGCAGGGATCGAATGAAAAACTGTTTTTT

j_call: TRBJ1-5
clone_size: .
d_call: TRBD1
v_call: TRBV5-4
cdr3_aa: CASSLAGGGNQPQHF
cdr3_nt: TGTGCCAGCAGCTTGGCAGGGGGCGGGAATCAGCCCCAGCATTTT

j_call: TRBJ1-5
clone_size: .
d_call: .
v_call: TRBV29-1
cdr3_aa: CSVVISNQPQHF
cdr3_nt: TGCAGCGTTGTCATTAGCAATCAGCCCCAGCATTTT

j_call: TRBJ1-6
clone_size: once
d_call: .
v_call: TRBV12-5
cdr3_aa: CASGRPTKGNSPLHF
cdr3_nt: TGTGCTAGTGGCCGCCCGACGAAGGGGAATTCACCCCTCCACTTT

j_call: TRBJ1-1
clone_size: .
d_call: .
v_call: TRBV29-1
cdr3_aa: CSVLQTPGMETFF
cdr3_nt: TGCAGCGTTCTACAGACTCCAGGGATGGAAACTTTCTTT

j_call: TRBJ1-4
clone_size: .
d_call: .
v_call: TRBV9
cdr3_aa: CASSFWDFNEKLFF
cdr3_nt: TGTGCCAGCAGCTTCTGGGACTTTAATGAAAAACTGTTTTTT

j_call: TRBJ2-1
clone_size: .
d_call: TRBD1
v_call: TRBV29-1
cdr3_aa: CSATGDPYNEQFF
cdr3_nt: TGCAGCGCGACAGGGGACCCGTACAATGAGCAGTTCTTC

j_call: TRBJ2-7
clone_size: .
d_call: TRBD1
v_call: TRBV9
cdr3_aa: CASSIGQGLASYEQYF
cdr3_nt: TGTGCCAGCAGCATCGGACAGGGTCTCGCCTCCTACGAGCAGTACTTC

j_call: TRBJ1-1
clone_size: .
d_call: .
v_call: TRBV7-2
cdr3_aa: CASSQRGGTEAFF
cdr3_nt: TGTGCCAGCAGCCAAAGGGGGGGCACTGAAGCTTTCTTT

j_call: TRBJ2-5
clone_size: .
d_call: TRBD2
v_call: TRBV6-6
cdr3_aa: CASRGLALETQYF
cdr3_nt: TGTGCCAGCAGGGGACTAGCGTTGGAGACCCAGTACTTC

j_call: TRBJ1-6
clone_size: .
d_call: TRBD1
v_call: TRBV18
cdr3_aa: CASSPGTDSYNSPLHF
cdr3_nt: TGTGCCAGCTCACCTGGGACAGACTCCTATAATTCACCCCTCCACTTT

j_call: TRBJ1-4
clone_size: .
d_call: .
v_call: TRBV19
cdr3_aa: CASSILFVGLSGEKLFF
cdr3_nt: TGTGCCAGTAGTATACTATTCGTAGGGCTAAGCGGTGAAAAACTGTTTTTT

j_call: TRBJ2-1
clone_size: once
d_call: .
v_call: TRBV5-4
cdr3_aa: CASSLLGGSYNEQFF
cdr3_nt: TGTGCCAGCAGCTTGTTGGGGGGCTCCTACAATGAGCAGTTCTTC

j_call: TRBJ2-2
clone_size: .
d_call: .
v_call: TRBV7-6
cdr3_aa: CASKGVSYTGELFF
cdr3_nt: TGTGCCAGCAAGGGAGTCAGTTACACCGGGGAGCTGTTTTTT

j_call: TRBJ2-3
clone_size: .
d_call: TRBD1
v_call: TRBV4-1
cdr3_aa: CASSQGRDRGLQYF
cdr3_nt: TGCGCCAGCAGCCAAGGCCGGGACAGGGGGTTACAGTATTTT

j_call: TRBJ1-1
clone_size: .
d_call: .
v_call: TRBV27
cdr3_aa: CASSLSHSMNTEAFF
cdr3_nt: TGTGCCAGCAGTTTATCGCACAGTATGAACACTGAAGCTTTCTTT

j_call: TRBJ2-3
clone_size: .
d_call: .
v_call: TRBV7-9
cdr3_aa: CASSYRVSDTQYF
cdr3_nt: TGTGCCAGCAGCTACAGGGTTTCAGATACGCAGTATTTT

j_call: TRBJ2-4
clone_size: .
d_call: TRBD2
v_call: TRBV29-1
cdr3_aa: CSVGEGGDIQYF
cdr3_nt: TGCAGCGTTGGGGAGGGAGGAGACATTCAGTACTTC

j_call: TRBJ2-3
clone_size: .
d_call: TRBD1
v_call: TRBV9
cdr3_aa: CASSVTGSDTQYF
cdr3_nt: TGTGCCAGCAGCGTGACAGGGTCGGATACGCAGTATTTT

j_call: TRBJ1-2
clone_size: .
d_call: TRBD1
v_call: TRBV14
cdr3_aa: CASSPGQSRGGYTF
cdr3_nt: TGTGCCAGCAGCCCGGGACAGTCACGCGGTGGCTACACCTTC

j_call: TRBJ1-2
clone_size: once
d_call: .
v_call: TRBV6-5
cdr3_aa: CASSYTPKRANYGYTF
cdr3_nt: TGTGCCAGCAGTTACACCCCCAAGAGAGCTAACTATGGCTACACCTTC

j_call: TRBJ2-7
clone_size: .
d_call: .
v_call: TRBV13
cdr3_aa: CASSLRGSYEQYF
cdr3_nt: TGTGCCAGCAGCCTAAGGGGTTCCTACGAGCAGTACTTC

j_call: TRBJ2-2
clone_size: .
d_call: TRBD1
v_call: TRBV7-8
cdr3_aa: CASTGQDTTGELFF
cdr3_nt: TGTGCCAGTACCGGACAGGACACCACCGGGGAGCTGTTTTTT

j_call: TRBJ2-1
clone_size: .
d_call: TRBD2
v_call: TRBV19
cdr3_aa: CASSLVAGGSYNEQFF
cdr3_nt: TGTGCCAGTAGTCTAGTAGCGGGGGGCTCCTACAATGAGCAGTTCTTC

j_call: TRBJ2-7
clone_size: once
d_call: .
v_call: TRBV27
cdr3_aa: CASSLGLPYEQYF
cdr3_nt: TGTGCCAGCAGTTTAGGTCTACCCTACGAGCAGTACTTC

j_call: TRBJ2-7
clone_size: few
d_call: .
v_call: TRBV27
cdr3_aa: CASSLTSSYEQYF
cdr3_nt: TGTGCCAGCAGTTTGACTAGCTCCTACGAGCAGTACTTC

j_call: TRBJ2-3
clone_size: once
d_call: .
v_call: TRBV9
cdr3_aa: CASRRSSTDTQYF
cdr3_nt: TGTGCCAGCAGGCGGTCTAGCACAGATACGCAGTATTTT

j_call: TRBJ1-6
clone_size: .
d_call: .
v_call: TRBV16
cdr3_aa: CASSPSVNSPLHF
cdr3_nt: TGTGCCAGCAGCCCTTCCGTCAATTCACCCCTCCACTTT

j_call: TRBJ1-2
clone_size: .
d_call: TRBD1
v_call: TRBV10-3
cdr3_aa: CAISDIQGGYGYTF
cdr3_nt: TGTGCCATCAGTGACATACAGGGGGGTTATGGCTACACCTTC

j_call: TRBJ2-7
clone_size: .
d_call: .
v_call: TRBV5-1
cdr3_aa: CASSHKTEDYEQYF
cdr3_nt: TGCGCCAGCAGCCATAAGACAGAAGACTACGAGCAGTACTTC

j_call: TRBJ2-2
clone_size: .
d_call: TRBD1
v_call: TRBV9
cdr3_aa: CASSVAFRDRGLVGELFF
cdr3_nt: TGTGCCAGCAGCGTAGCTTTCCGTGACAGGGGGCTTGTCGGGGAGCTGTTTTTT

j_call: TRBJ1-2
clone_size: .
d_call: TRBD1
v_call: TRBV6-6
cdr3_aa: CASSYYGTGLYGYTF
cdr3_nt: TGTGCCAGCAGTTATTACGGGACAGGGCTCTATGGCTACACCTTC

j_call: TRBJ1-2
clone_size: few
d_call: .
v_call: TRBV6-1
cdr3_aa: CASSITGSGGYTF
cdr3_nt: TGTGCCAGCAGTATAACAGGGTCGGGTGGCTACACCTTC

j_call: TRBJ1-2
clone_size: .
d_call: .
v_call: TRBV5-4
cdr3_aa: CASSLAGRLGDGYTF
cdr3_nt: TGTGCCAGCAGCTTGGCGGGGAGGCTGGGGGATGGCTACACCTTC

j_call: TRBJ2-2
clone_size: .
d_call: TRBD1
v_call: TRBV10-3
cdr3_aa: CAISAGQGATGELFF
cdr3_nt: TGTGCCATCAGTGCGGGACAGGGGGCAACCGGGGAGCTGTTTTTT

j_call: TRBJ1-5
clone_size: once
d_call: .
v_call: TRBV6-1
cdr3_aa: CASSYRQGGNQPQHF
cdr3_nt: TGTGCCAGCAGCTACCGCCAGGGTGGCAATCAGCCCCAGCATTTT

j_call: TRBJ2-2
clone_size: .
d_call: .
v_call: TRBV7-8
cdr3_aa: CASSLAVGGQGGTGELFF
cdr3_nt: TGTGCCAGCAGCTTAGCAGTGGGAGGACAGGGAGGGACCGGGGAGCTGTTTTTT

j_call: TRBJ1-1
clone_size: .
d_call: TRBD1
v_call: TRBV4-1
cdr3_aa: CASSHPDRLNTEAFF
cdr3_nt: TGCGCCAGCAGCCACCCGGACAGGTTAAACACTGAAGCTTTCTTT

j_call: TRBJ2-4
clone_size: once
d_call: TRBD1
v_call: TRBV4-3
cdr3_aa: CASSQLQGAKNIQYF
cdr3_nt: TGCGCCAGCAGCCAACTACAGGGGGCCAAAAACATTCAGTACTTC

j_call: TRBJ2-1
clone_size: .
d_call: .
v_call: TRBV2
cdr3_aa: CASSADRTVKEQFF
cdr3_nt: TGTGCCAGCAGTGCCGACAGGACAGTCAAGGAGCAGTTCTTC